The T cell receptor (beta chain) described here comes from a study of OX40 agonist ivuxolimab in advanced cancers. Some clones are missing from TCRdb's copy, which holds only in-frame ones; the method was immunoSEQ multiplex PCR. In the table there are some 65,000 clones, 85% to 90% of which are singletons. V lost 5 bases and J lost 5, with 12 bases in between. The germline V gene encodes CDR1 SEHNR and CDR2 FQNEAQ (reference sequence). This CDR3 has 13 amino acids. Sequenced here: CD4+ or CD8+ T cells sorted from blood, sampled in a trial of the OX40 agonist ivuxolimab. V and J are TRBV7-9 and TRBJ2-5, with a tentative D call TRBD2 (6 bases). The sequence derives from an adult with an advanced solid tumor such as melanoma, head and neck, liver or kidney cancer. This CDR3 is CASSRGGMETQYF. In DNA, the CDR3 is TGTGCCAGCAGCCGCGGAGGGATGGAGACCCAGTACTTC.